The present entry profiles one T cell receptor (beta chain) with its context. The target antigen is unknown. The naive CD8 population came from CD45RO-negative cells selected for CCR7, without terminally differentiated effector memory CD45RA+ cells. This record belongs to a study of shared clonotypes between healthy human individuals. Original handling: ImmunoSEQ sequences covered only the junction and lacked quality scores; filtering therefore differed. Clones were sequenced by immunoSEQ multiplex PCR, and TCRdb holds only the in-frame ones, with some missing. Clonal size and the V and J genes are those of that table, whereas D and trimming came from the DNA. Among some 1,900,000 clones, about 95% were seen once, and the ten largest hold under 1.5%. Study outcomes and limitations: The generation probabilities recorded for non-shared clonotypes fell below those of clonotypes shared by all four donors.

The CDR3 spans 17 residues. Germline V CDR1 and CDR2: SGDLS, YYNGEE. V was shortened by 3 bases and J by 0 bases, with 15 bases between the two germline ends. Sequenced input: naive CD8+ T cells sorted from blood. This clonotype was sampled from a man aged 18 to 30 in good health. This chain links TRBV9 with TRBJ1-4; D unresolved. CDR3 bases: TGTGCCAGCAGCGACAGCTTATTTACCGCAACTAATGAAAAACTGTTTTTT. Residues: CASSDSLFTATNEKLFF.